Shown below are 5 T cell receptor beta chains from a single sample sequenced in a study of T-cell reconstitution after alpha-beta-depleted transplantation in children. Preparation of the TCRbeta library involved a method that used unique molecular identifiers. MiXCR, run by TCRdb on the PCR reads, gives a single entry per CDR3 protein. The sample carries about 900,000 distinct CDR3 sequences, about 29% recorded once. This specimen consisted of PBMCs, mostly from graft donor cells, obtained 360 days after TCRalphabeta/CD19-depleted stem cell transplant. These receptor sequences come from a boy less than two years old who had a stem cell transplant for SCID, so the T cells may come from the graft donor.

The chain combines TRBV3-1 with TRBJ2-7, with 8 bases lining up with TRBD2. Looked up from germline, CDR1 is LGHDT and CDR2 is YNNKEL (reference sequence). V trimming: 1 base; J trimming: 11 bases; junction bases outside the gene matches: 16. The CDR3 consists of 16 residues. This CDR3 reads CASSQGGGTGTRGKYF. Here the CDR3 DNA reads TGTGCCAGCAGCCAAGGTGGCGGGACCGGGACTAGAGGAAAGTACTTC.

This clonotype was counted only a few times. In DNA form, the CDR3 reads TGTGCCAGCAGCTTAGCTCAGAAGAACACTGAAGCTTTCTTT. Protein sequence: CASSLAQKNTEAFF. V is TRBV7-6 and J is TRBJ1-1; D gene uncertain. This CDR3 contains 14 residues. V was pared by 0 bases and J by 1 base, with 6 bases between. Germline CDR1 reads SGHVS; CDR2 reads FNYEAQ.

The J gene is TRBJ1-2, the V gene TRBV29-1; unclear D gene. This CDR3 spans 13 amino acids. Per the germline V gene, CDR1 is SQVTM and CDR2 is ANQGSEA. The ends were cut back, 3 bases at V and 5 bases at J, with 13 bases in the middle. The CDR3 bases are TGCAGCGTTGATGTAGGTAGCACTTATGGCTACACCTTC. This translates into CSVDVGSTYGYTF.

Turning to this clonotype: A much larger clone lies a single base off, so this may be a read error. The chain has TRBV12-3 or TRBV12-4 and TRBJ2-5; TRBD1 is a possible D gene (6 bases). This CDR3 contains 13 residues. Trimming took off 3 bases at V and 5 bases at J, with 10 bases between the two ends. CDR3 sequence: CASSFVGGETQYF. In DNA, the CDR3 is TGTGCCAGCAGTTTCGTAGGGGGTGAGACCCAGTACTTC.

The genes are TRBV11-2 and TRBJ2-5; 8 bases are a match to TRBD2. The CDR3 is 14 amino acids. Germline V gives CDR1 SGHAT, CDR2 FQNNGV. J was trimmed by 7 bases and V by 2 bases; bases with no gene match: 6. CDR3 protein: CASSLSREGWTQYF. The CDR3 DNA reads TGTGCCAGCAGCTTAAGTCGGGAGGGTTGGACCCAGTACTTC.